These 26 T cell receptor beta chains share one sample of origin, sequenced in a study of T cell repertoires in cytomegalovirus infection (dated by TCRdb to between 2018 and 2021). These reads were obtained on an Illumina HiSeq 1500. The public reads were reanalyzed by TCRdb: fastp trimming at Q25, MiXCR alignment, in-frame beta chains only. Rows with a matching CDR3 protein are joined into one entry that keeps the most common DNA and genes. This sample lists roughly 230,000 distinct CDR3 sequences; about a sixth were detected once. The ten largest clones add up to roughly 45% of the sample. The sample taken for sequencing was CD8+ T cells from PBMCs. Every receptor here comes from a human donor in good health (CMV status not recorded). Some clones in this sample may be carry-over from other donors' samples.

V and J are TRBV12-3 or TRBV12-4 and TRBJ2-3; 8 bases are shared with TRBD1. V trimming: 6 bases; J trimming: 1 base; junction bases outside the gene matches: 0. The CDR3 loop spans 13 amino acids. The chain's CDR3 is CASRTGGTDTQYF. In DNA form, the CDR3 reads TGTGCCAGCAGGACAGGGGGCACAGATACGCAGTATTTT.

This clonotype has more than one count but fewer than ten. The rearrangement joins TRBV12-3 or TRBV12-4 to TRBJ1-2; D possibly corresponds to TRBD1 (6 bases). The germline V and J ends were trimmed by 6 bases and 3 bases, with 14 bases remaining between them. The CDR3 has 14 residues. The CDR3 DNA sequence: TGTGCCAGCAGGACAACCGGGGGCGACTATGGCTACACCTTC. Encoded protein: CASRTTGGDYGYTF.

This clonotype came up many times. The chain has TRBV7-8 and TRBJ2-2; D is possibly TRBD2 (6 bases). The germline V gene encodes CDR1 SGHVS and CDR2 FQNEAQ. V lost 5 bases and J lost 3, with 16 bases in between. CDR3 size: 16 residues. The CDR3, as DNA: TGTGCCAGCAGCCCCGTGGGGGGATTTGACACCGGGGAGCTGTTTTTT. It is translated as CASSPVGGFDTGELFF.

The table lists this clonotype with a few counts. The V call is TRBV6-2 or TRBV6-3, the J call TRBJ1-1; D remains unclear. The CDR3 sequence is 13 residues long. Between the trimmed V and J ends, which lost 3 bases and 8 bases, there was a span of 13 bases. The V gene's germline CDR1 is MNHEY and CDR2 SVGEGT. For the CDR3, the DNA is TGTGCCAGCAGTTATTGGTCAGATGGAGAAGCTTTCTTT. This gives the protein CASSYWSDGEAFF.

There are many counts of this clonotype. V gene TRBV12-3 or TRBV12-4 combines with J gene TRBJ2-7; tentative D call: TRBD2 (7 bases). This CDR3 region has 15 residues. V lost 2 bases, J lost 4 bases, and 15 bases lay in between. CDR3 in amino acids: CASSLKGGPGYEQYF. The CDR3 region has the DNA TGTGCCAGCAGTTTAAAGGGGGGGCCTGGGTACGAGCAGTACTTC.

This chain connects TRBV7-9 to TRBJ1-5; D call uncertain. Germline V CDR1 and CDR2: SEHNR, FQNEAQ (reference sequence). The CDR3 loop spans 13 amino acids. Trimming took off 4 bases at V and 7 bases at J, with 11 bases between the two ends. Here the CDR3 reads CASSWGSGQPQHF. As DNA, the CDR3 is TGTGCCAGCAGCTGGGGAAGCGGGCAGCCCCAGCATTTT.

This clonotype was counted only a few times. The chain links TRBV9 to TRBJ2-3, with D maybe TRBD2 (6 bases). Germline values: CDR1 SGDLS, CDR2 YYNGEE. CDR3 length: 15 residues. Trimming removed 4 bases from V and 2 bases from J, with 14 bases in between. CDR3 in DNA: TGTGCCAGCAGCAACTTCGGGAGACTCACAGATACGCAGTATTTT. Its translation: CASSNFGRLTDTQYF.

This clonotype has just a few counts. The chain has TRBV24-1 and TRBJ2-5; 9 nucleotides align to TRBD1. J gave up 5 bases and V 7 bases, and 4 bases lay outside the gene matches. The CDR3 totals 13 residues. The germline CDR1 and CDR2 sequences are KGHDR and SFDVKD. CDR3 DNA: TGTGCCACCAGGGACAGGGGTAGCGAGACCCAGTACTTC. It is translated as CATRDRGSETQYF.

This clonotype has just a few counts. This sequence joins TRBV28 and TRBJ1-5; D call uncertain. The germline V gene encodes CDR1 MDHEN and CDR2 SYDVKM. The CDR3 loop spans 15 amino acids. Deletions cut 6 bases from V and 0 bases from J, with 12 bases between. CDR3: CASRPTEYSNQPQHF. In DNA form, the CDR3 reads TGTGCCAGCAGGCCAACGGAATATAGCAATCAGCCCCAGCATTTT.

The table lists this clonotype with a few counts. V and J are TRBV10-3 and TRBJ2-7; D is unclear. Germline values: CDR1 ENHRY, CDR2 SYGVKD. Deletions cut 4 bases from V and 2 bases from J, with 12 bases between. The CDR3 has 14 residues. The CDR3 here is CAISASPETYEQYF. The CDR3 coding sequence is TGTGCCATCAGTGCCTCCCCCGAGACCTACGAGCAGTACTTC.

The gene calls are TRBV9 and TRBJ1-1, with a weak D call TRBD1 (5 bases). Per germline, CDR1 SGDLS and CDR2 YYNGEE. The CDR3 has 15 amino acids. Trimming removed 3 bases at V and 11 bases at J, with 23 bases between. CDR3 protein: CASSAAPRSSRGAFF. In nucleotides, the CDR3 is TGTGCCAGCAGCGCAGCCCCAAGGAGCAGTAGGGGTGCTTTCTTT. Full variable domain (remainder filled in from reference TRBV9 and TRBJ1-1): DSGVTQTPKHLITATGQRVTLRCSPRSGDLSVYWYQQSLDQGLQFLIQYYNGEERAKGNILERFSAQQFPDLHSELNLSSLELGDSALYFCASSAAPRSSRGAFFGQGTRLTVV.

This rearrangement joins TRBV3-1 to TRBJ1-2, with D unresolved. Germline V gives CDR1 LGHDT, CDR2 YNNKEL (reference sequence). CDR3 length: 13 amino acids. V was cut by 4 bases and J by 1 base, with 7 bases left in between. CDR3 sequence reads: CASSPPDNYGYTF. For the CDR3, the DNA is TGTGCCAGCAGCCCGCCGGATAACTATGGCTACACCTTC.

This clonotype was counted between two and nine times. This chain connects TRBV12-3 or TRBV12-4 to TRBJ1-5; TRBD1 aligns across 11 bases. V lost 5 bases, J lost 2 bases, and 2 bases stayed unmatched. The CDR3 consists of 15 residues. This chain's CDR3 is CASSRTGGGNQPQHF. CDR3 DNA: TGTGCCAGCAGTAGGACAGGGGGCGGCAATCAGCCCCAGCATTTT.

The sample holds many counts of this clonotype. V and J are TRBV7-2 and TRBJ1-4; no definite D call. The CDR3 extends over 12 amino acids. Trimming removed 1 base from V and 8 bases from J, with 5 bases in between. Germline CDR1 and CDR2: SGHTA and FQGNSA. The CDR3 spells CASSLGSEKLFF. As DNA, the CDR3 is TGTGCCAGCAGCTTAGGTTCCGAAAAACTGTTTTTT. Supplemented by reference TRBV7-2 and TRBJ1-4, the full variable domain reads GAGVSQSPSNKVTEKGKDVELRCDPISGHTALYWYRQSLGQGLEFLIYFQGNSAPDKSGLPSDRFSAERTGGSVSTLTIQRTQQEDSAVYLCASSLGSEKLFFGSGTQLSVL.

This chain links TRBV7-6 with TRBJ2-7, with 7 bases fitting TRBD2. Germline lookup yields CDR1 SGHVS and CDR2 FNYEAQ. This CDR3 contains 15 residues. The ends lost 1 base at V and 4 bases at J; junction bases unmatched: 7. CDR3 DNA: TGTGCCAGCAGCTTAGGGGAGGGTCCCCCATACGAGCAGTACTTC. Translating gives CASSLGEGPPYEQYF.

V is TRBV7-9 and J is TRBJ2-3; 8 positions agree with TRBD2. From germline, CDR1 is SEHNR and CDR2 FQNEAQ (reference sequence). J gave up 2 bases and V 3 bases, and 4 bases lay outside the gene matches. The CDR3 loop spans 15 amino acids. CDR3 sequence reads: CASSFLAGPTDTQYF. In DNA, the CDR3 is TGTGCCAGCAGCTTTCTAGCGGGCCCCACAGATACGCAGTATTTT.

This clonotype was counted only a few times. The gene calls are TRBV28 and TRBJ1-1; D gene uncertain. CDR3 length: 12 residues. V lost 7 bases and J 2 bases, leaving 8 bases between the germline ends. CDR1 and CDR2 (germline): MDHEN, SYDVKM. The CDR3 nucleotides are TGTGCCAGCAAGGATATCAACACTGAAGCTTTCTTT. Translated, it gives CASKDINTEAFF. The full variable domain, with the rest looked up from reference TRBV28 and TRBJ1-1, is DVKVTQSSRYLVKRTGEKVFLECVQDMDHENMFWYRQDPGLGLRLIYFSYDVKMKEKGDIPEGYSVSREKKERFSLILESASTNQTSMYLCASKDINTEAFFGQGTRLTVV.

This clonotype has just a few counts. This sequence joins TRBV2 and TRBJ2-5; 10 bases map to TRBD1. The junction had 9 bases not matched to a gene; V was cut back by 6 bases and J by 2 bases. Germline V lookup: CDR1 SNHLY, CDR2 FYNNEI. The CDR3 consists of 16 residues. CDR3 residues: CASRFGTGEAQETQYF. The CDR3 DNA is TGTGCCAGCAGATTCGGGACAGGGGAAGCTCAAGAGACCCAGTACTTC. The full variable domain, rest sourced from reference TRBV2 and TRBJ2-5, is EPEVTQTPSHQVTQMGQEVILRCVPISNHLYFYWYRQILGQKVEFLVSFYNNEISEKSEIFDDQFSVERPDGSNFTLKIRSTKLEDSAMYFCASRFGTGEAQETQYFGPGTRLLVL.

There are many counts of this clonotype. V gene TRBV28 combines with J gene TRBJ2-3; 7 nucleotides line up with TRBD2. The ends lost 6 bases at V and 3 bases at J; junction bases unmatched: 12. The CDR3 is 16 residues long. Per the germline V gene, CDR1 is MDHEN and CDR2 is SYDVKM. CDR3 sequence: CASSPVWGGKTDTQYF. As DNA, the CDR3 is TGTGCCAGCAGCCCCGTGTGGGGGGGTAAAACAGATACGCAGTATTTT.

The chain has TRBV18 and TRBJ1-2; D might be TRBD1 (5 bases). Germline assignment: CDR1 KGHSH and CDR2 LQKENI. The CDR3 totals 14 residues. With 0 bases removed from V and 7 bases from J, the gap between germline ends came to 12 bases. The CDR3 spells CASSPPSGFGGYTF. The DNA for the CDR3 is TGTGCCAGCTCACCACCATCAGGGTTTGGTGGCTACACCTTC.

This clonotype occurred many times. The chain carries TRBV7-2 and TRBJ1-1; TRBD1 agrees at 10 bases. The CDR3 extends over 18 amino acids. CDR1 is SGHTA and CDR2 is FQGNSA in the germline V gene. Trimming cost V 5 bases and J 3 bases; bases outside gene matches: 15. CDR3 sequence (DNA): TGTGCCAGCAGCCCAGGTCCGGGACAGGGGTATATGGACACTGAAGCTTTCTTT. It yields the protein CASSPGPGQGYMDTEAFF.

This chain links TRBV29-1 with TRBJ1-4; 7 bases fit TRBD1. Germline assignment: CDR1 SQVTM and CDR2 ANQGSEA. CDR3 size: 15 residues. Trimming removed 0 bases from V and 6 bases from J; junction bases left unmatched: 7. The CDR3 sequence is CSVEDPGGLDEKLFF. In DNA form, the CDR3 reads TGCAGCGTTGAAGATCCAGGGGGTTTAGATGAAAAACTGTTTTTT.

This clonotype was seen more than once but under ten times. The rearrangement uses TRBV12-3 or TRBV12-4 and TRBJ2-3; D call uncertain. V was pared by 7 bases and J by 8 bases, with 13 bases between. The CDR3 totals 12 residues. The CDR3 spells CASTPPGGTQYF. The DNA for the CDR3 is TGTGCCAGCACCCCCCCCGGTGGTACGCAGTATTTT.

The chain employs TRBV2 and TRBJ1-2, with TRBD1 as a possible D gene (5 bases). The CDR3 runs 13 residues. V was pared by 8 bases and J by 4 bases, with 14 bases between. Germline CDR1 SNHLY, CDR2 FYNNEI. Here the CDR3 DNA reads TGTGCCAGCCAGGGAGGCATCGGCTATGGCTACACCTTC. Amino acid sequence: CASQGGIGYGYTF.

This clonotype was seen at least ten times. The V call is TRBV7-2, the J call TRBJ2-2; D possibly corresponds to TRBD1 (5 bases). The CDR3 is made up of 16 amino acids. V lost 8 bases, J lost 4 bases, and 20 bases lay in between. Germline values: CDR1 SGHTA, CDR2 FQGNSA. CDR3 amino acids: CASDSLGSTGTGELFF. The CDR3 nucleotides are TGTGCCAGCGACAGCTTAGGATCGACCGGCACCGGGGAGCTGTTTTTT.

This clonotype was observed a handful of times. The chain joins TRBV28 to TRBJ1-1; D unclear. V lost 2 bases to trimming and J lost 11 bases, with 15 bases between them. CDR1 and CDR2 from the germline V gene are MDHEN and SYDVKM. This CDR3 has 13 amino acids. CDR3 sequence reads: CASSLVVTSGAFF. CDR3 nucleotide sequence: TGTGCCAGCAGTTTAGTCGTGACTAGTGGGGCTTTCTTT.